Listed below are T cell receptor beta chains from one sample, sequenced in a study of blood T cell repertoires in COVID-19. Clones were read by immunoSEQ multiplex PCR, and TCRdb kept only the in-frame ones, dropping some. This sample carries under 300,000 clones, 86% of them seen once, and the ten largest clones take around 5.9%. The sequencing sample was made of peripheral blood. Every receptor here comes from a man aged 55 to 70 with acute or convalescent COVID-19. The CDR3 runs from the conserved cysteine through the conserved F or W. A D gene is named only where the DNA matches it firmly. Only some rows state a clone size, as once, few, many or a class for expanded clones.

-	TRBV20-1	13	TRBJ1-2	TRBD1	TGCAGTGCTAGTCCAACAGGGGAGCATGGCTACACCTTC	CSASPTGEHGYTF
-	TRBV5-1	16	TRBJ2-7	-	TGCGCCAGCAGCTTATGGGGATGGGGAGAGCTTAACGAGCAGTACTTC	CASSLWGWGELNEQYF
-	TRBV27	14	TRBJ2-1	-	TGTGCCAGCAGTTACAAGGACAGCTACAATGAGCAGTTCTTC	CASSYKDSYNEQFF
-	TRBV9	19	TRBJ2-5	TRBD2	TGTGCCAGCAGCGCACCGGGTGGGACTAGCGGGACGTTCCAAGAGACCCAGTACTTC	CASSAPGGTSGTFQETQYF
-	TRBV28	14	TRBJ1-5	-	TGTGCCAGCAGCATGGGGGGGAGCAATCAGCCCCAGCATTTT	CASSMGGSNQPQHF
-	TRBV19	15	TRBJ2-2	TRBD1	TGTGCCAGTAGTATTCTCAGGGGGTGGACCGGGGAGCTGTTTTTT	CASSILRGWTGELFF
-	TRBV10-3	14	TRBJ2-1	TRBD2	TGTGCCATCAGTTCTAGCGGCTCCGGGAATGAGCAGTTCTTC	CAISSSGSGNEQFF
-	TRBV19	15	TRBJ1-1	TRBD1	TGTGCCAGTAGAAGACAGGGGGCGCGGGTTACTGAAGCTTTCTTT	CASRRQGARVTEAFF
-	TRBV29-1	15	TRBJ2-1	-	TGCAGCGTTGGGGGCAGCGCCAGCTCCTACAATGAGCAGTTCTTC	CSVGGSASSYNEQFF
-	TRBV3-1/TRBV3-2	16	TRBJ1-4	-	TGTGCCAGCAGCCAAGAATCCAGGGCAACTAATGAAAAACTGTTTTTT	CASSQESRATNEKLFF
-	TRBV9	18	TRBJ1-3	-	TGTGCCAGCAGCGTAAATTTACAGGGAAGAGATTCTGGAAACACCATATATTTT	CASSVNLQGRDSGNTIYF
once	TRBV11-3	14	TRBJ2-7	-	TGTGCCAGCAGCTCCAGCGGGCTAACCTACGAGCAGTACTTC	CASSSSGLTYEQYF
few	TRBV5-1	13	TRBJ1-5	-	TGCGCCAGCAGCTTTACGGGAGGCCAGCCCCAGCATTTT	CASSFTGGQPQHF
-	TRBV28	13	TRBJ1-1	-	TGTGCCAGCAGTTTCGGCGGTCACACTGAAGCTTTCTTT	CASSFGGHTEAFF